The source of this T cell receptor beta chain is a study of shared clonotypes between healthy human individuals. An even split of each subset's genomic DNA across several immunoSEQ plates was performed. Produced via immunoSEQ multiplex PCR; TCRdb's table is partial and in-frame only. The sample records 550,000 to 800,000 clones, around 90% being singletons. Donors, without exception, were Caucasian adults residing in Nashville, Tennessee. Together with CD45RO+ cells, CCR7-negative CD45RA+ TemRA cells were included in CD8 memory. Study-wide points: The authors expected sequencing depth to affect clonotype sharing among donors.

V was pared by 3 bases and J by 1 base, with 1 base of the junction left unmatched. From germline, CDR1 is SQVTM and CDR2 ANQGSEA. The CDR3 runs to 16 residues. For this clone: What it recognizes is unknown.

The sequenced sample was memory CD8+ T cells from PBMCs. Subset denoted: CD45RO+ cells pooled with CCR7-negative TemRA cells. The sequence derives from a man aged 18 to 30 in good health. Some clones in this sample may be carry-over from other donors' samples. This rearrangement joins TRBV29-1 to TRBJ2-2; 14 nucleotides agree with TRBD2. The CDR3 bases are TGCAGCGTTGAGGGGACTAGCGGGGGGAACACCGGGGAGCTGTTTTTT. Translation gives CSVEGTSGGNTGELFF.